Below are 29 T cell receptor beta chains sequenced from a single sample in a study of cytomegalovirus exposure and HLA in healthy donors. PCR amplification relied on 60 Vbeta primers (plus 13 Jbeta primers). The protocol was immunoSEQ multiplex PCR, while the TCRdb copy is restricted to in-frame clones and leaves out a portion. The sample has roughly 120,000 clones; under 80% are singletons. The sequencing sample was made of PBMCs. Receptor source: a woman aged 60-75 years in good health and CMV-seropositive.

The J gene is TRBJ1-3, the V gene TRBV27; 7 bases are shared with TRBD1. Trimming cost V 6 bases and J 2 bases; bases outside gene matches: 10. Germline lookup yields CDR1 MNHEY and CDR2 SMNVEV (reference sequence). This CDR3 has 16 residues. CDR3 bases: TGTGCCAGCAGCCCAAGGACAGGTCGTACTGGAAACACCATATATTTT. This codes for CASSPRTGRTGNTIYF.

This chain connects TRBV7-6 to TRBJ1-1, with 8 bases fitting TRBD1. Germline-derived CDR1 and CDR2 are SGHVS and FNYEAQ. The CDR3 loop spans 13 amino acids. J lost 1 base, V lost 5 bases, and 0 bases had no gene match. Here the CDR3 reads CASSGQGNTEAFF. In DNA, the CDR3 is TGTGCCAGCAGCGGACAGGGGAACACTGAAGCTTTCTTT.

The gene calls are TRBV5-1 and TRBJ2-7, with 8 nucleotides matching TRBD2. This CDR3 has 15 residues. CDR1 and CDR2 from the germline V gene are SGHRS and YFSETQ. With V trimmed by 0 bases and J by 4 bases, 6 bases remained unmatched. The CDR3 DNA reads TGCGCCAGCAGCTTGGCCAGCGGGAGAGCGTACGAGCAGTACTTC. This codes for CASSLASGRAYEQYF.

The V and J genes are TRBV13 and TRBJ1-2; D is undetermined. CDR3 length: 12 residues. Trimming cost V 2 bases and J 8 bases, with 9 bases left between them. The germline CDR1 and CDR2 sequences are PRHDT and FYEKMQ (reference sequence). CDR3: CASSLREQGYTF. Here the CDR3 DNA reads TGTGCCAGCAGCTTACGGGAGCAAGGCTACACCTTC.

The CDR3 reads CASSQVSTGVGEQYF. The CDR3 coding sequence is TGCGCCAGCAGCCAAGTTTCGACAGGGGTAGGAGAGCAGTACTTC. The chain joins TRBV4-1 to TRBJ2-7; TRBD1 agrees at 8 bases. Trimming removed 1 base from V and 7 bases from J; junction bases left unmatched: 9. Germline V gene data show CDR1 as MGHRA and CDR2 as YSYEKL. The CDR3 loop spans 15 amino acids.

This sequence joins TRBV4-3 and TRBJ2-3; tentatively, D is TRBD2 (6 bases). CDR1 is LGHNA and CDR2 is YSLEER in the germline V gene. The V end was cut by 0 bases, the J end by 6 bases, with 10 bases between. The CDR3 runs 14 residues. In nucleotides, the CDR3 is TGCGCCAGCAGCCAAGAGTCTAGCGCTGATACGCAGTATTTT. Translation gives CASSQESSADTQYF.

The J gene is TRBJ1-1, the V gene TRBV7-2; 10 bases are a match to TRBD1. CDR1 SGHTA and CDR2 FQGNSA come from the germline V gene. The CDR3 has 13 amino acids. J lost 5 bases, V lost 6 bases, and 3 bases had no gene match. CDR3 bases: TGTGCCAGCAGTCGACAGGGGGCGACTGAAGCTTTCTTT. It yields the protein CASSRQGATEAFF.

V gene TRBV11-2 combines with J gene TRBJ2-3, with D perhaps TRBD1 (6 bases). V lost 3 bases to trimming and J lost 1 base, with 20 bases between them. Germline CDR1 and CDR2: SGHAT and FQNNGV. CDR3 length equals 18 residues. The CDR3 protein is CASSFKTGLAGRTDTQYF. CDR3 DNA sequence: TGTGCCAGCAGCTTTAAGACAGGCCTCGCGGGCCGCACAGATACGCAGTATTTT.

This rearrangement joins TRBV7-8 to TRBJ2-1; TRBD2 aligns across 11 bases. Germline V CDR1 and CDR2: SGHVS, FQNEAQ. V trimming: 1 base; J trimming: 8 bases; junction bases outside the gene matches: 10. The CDR3 is 17 amino acids. The chain's CDR3 is CASSLEVLAGGSDEQFF. In DNA form, the CDR3 reads TGTGCCAGCAGCTTAGAGGTCCTAGCGGGAGGATCGGATGAGCAGTTCTTC.

This clone was seen a few times. Other DNA variants within this sample encode the same CDR3. The rearrangement uses TRBV9 and TRBJ1-4, with a weak D call TRBD1 (5 bases). The germline V gene encodes CDR1 SGDLS and CDR2 YYNGEE. The CDR3 is 15 residues long. Trimming took off 4 bases at V and 0 bases at J, with 10 bases between the two ends. The CDR3 here is CASSTGQSTNEKLFF. DNA for the CDR3: TGTGCCAGCAGCACAGGACAATCAACTAATGAAAAACTGTTTTTT.

This sequence joins TRBV9 and TRBJ1-2, with 9 bases that match TRBD1. The germline CDR1 and CDR2 sequences are SGDLS and YYNGEE. This CDR3 has 13 amino acids. The J segment lost 7 bases and the V segment lost 4 bases, leaving 5 bases of the junction unmatched. The DNA for the CDR3 is TGTGCCAGCAGCAGTACAGGGGGCGGTGGCTACACCTTC. This codes for CASSSTGGGGYTF.

This chain joins TRBV7-9 and TRBJ1-4, with a tentative D call TRBD1 (6 bases). Trimming pared 6 bases from V and 4 bases from J, leaving 12 bases between. Germline V gene sequence: CDR1 SEHNR, CDR2 FQNEAQ (reference sequence). CDR3 size: 14 residues. The CDR3: CASSIQGNNEKLFF. The CDR3 DNA reads TGTGCCAGCAGTATACAGGGAAATAATGAAAAACTGTTTTTT.

The chain combines TRBV14 with TRBJ2-3; weak D call: TRBD1 (5 bases). The germline V and J ends were trimmed by 4 bases and 2 bases, with 13 bases remaining between them. Germline V CDR1 and CDR2: SGHDN, FVKESK. The CDR3 has 15 residues. The CDR3 DNA reads TGTGCCAGCAGCCGCTTTAGGGGTAACACAGATACGCAGTATTTT. This sequence encodes CASSRFRGNTDTQYF.

This clone has more than one count but fewer than ten. The rearrangement uses TRBV7-9 and TRBJ1-2; 7 bases line up with TRBD1. Germline trimming cut 2 bases from V and 3 bases from J; bases unmatched to any gene: 3. Germline loops: CDR1 SEHNR, CDR2 FQNEAQ (reference sequence). CDR3 length: 14 residues. The CDR3 DNA sequence: TGTGCCAGCAGCTTAACGGGGACAGACTATGGCTACACCTTC. Protein sequence: CASSLTGTDYGYTF.

The CDR3 loop reads CASDGTVNPLNSPLHF. The CDR3 region has the DNA TGTGCCAGTGATGGGACAGTCAACCCCTTGAATTCACCCCTCCACTTT. The gene calls are TRBV7-2 and TRBJ1-6; TRBD1 agrees at 7 bases. The V gene end was trimmed by 9 bases and the J gene end by 7 bases; junction bases not matched to a gene: 15. Germline CDR1 SGHTA, CDR2 FQGNSA. The length of the CDR3 is 16 residues.

V usage is TRBV7-3 and J usage is TRBJ2-3; 8 bases agree with TRBD2. The CDR3 runs to 16 residues. V lost 3 bases, J lost 4 bases, and 9 bases stayed unmatched. Germline V gene sequence: CDR1 SGHTA, CDR2 FQGTGA. This chain's CDR3 is CASSLGLGLESDTQYF. The CDR3 DNA sequence: TGTGCCAGCAGCTTGGGGCTGGGACTAGAGTCAGATACGCAGTATTTT.

The chain employs TRBV4-3 and TRBJ2-3; 8 positions agree with TRBD2. This CDR3 comprises 15 residues. Germline CDR1 and CDR2: LGHNA and YSLEER. V lost 6 bases and J lost 2; bases outside the gene matches: 7. This chain's CDR3 is CASSLQREPTDTQYF. CDR3 in DNA: TGCGCCAGCAGTCTACAGCGGGAGCCCACAGATACGCAGTATTTT.

This chain joins TRBV7-9 and TRBJ1-3; D is unresolved. There are 14 residues in the CDR3. V lost 10 bases, J lost 2 bases, and 15 bases lay in between. Germline lookup yields CDR1 SEHNR and CDR2 FQNEAQ (reference sequence). CDR3: CAISPVTTGNTIYF. The CDR3 DNA is TGTGCCATATCTCCCGTGACAACTGGAAACACCATATATTTT.

The genes are TRBV19 and TRBJ1-3, with D tentatively TRBD1 (6 bases). The V and J ends lost 5 bases and 4 bases respectively, with 18 bases between them. CDR3 length: 16 residues. In germline, CDR1 is LNHDA, CDR2 SQIVND (reference sequence). The CDR3 nucleotides are TGTGCCAGTAGTGCCAGCTTCGGACAGACCGGAAACACCATATATTTT. This gives the protein CASSASFGQTGNTIYF.

The chain has TRBV2 and TRBJ1-1; D may be TRBD1 (5 bases). The V gene lost 11 bases and the J gene lost 3 bases, with 16 bases spanning the gap. The CDR3 is 13 residues long. Germline CDR1 is SNHLY and CDR2 is FYNNEI. The CDR3 sequence is CASQGGEYTEAFF. Written as DNA, the CDR3 is TGTGCCTCCCAGGGAGGCGAGTACACTGAAGCTTTCTTT.

The gene calls are TRBV7-2 and TRBJ2-1; 8 bases are a match to TRBD1. Losses at the gene ends were 4 bases for V and 6 bases for J; bases not matched to a gene: 11. CDR1 is SGHTA and CDR2 is FQGNSA in the germline V gene. This CDR3 is built from 16 residues. This CDR3 reads CASSSGQAGFGNEQFF. DNA for the CDR3: TGTGCCAGCAGCTCGGGACAGGCAGGTTTTGGCAATGAGCAGTTCTTC.

In DNA form, the CDR3 reads TGTGCCAGCAGCTTTTCTTATGGCTACACCTTC. This encodes CASSFSYGYTF. The chain recombines TRBV7-2 with TRBJ1-2; D ambiguous. V lost 3 bases and J lost 5, with 4 bases in between. Germline V gene lookup returns CDR1 SGHTA and CDR2 FQGNSA. The length of the CDR3 is 11 residues.

This clone was counted between two and nine times. CDR3 region: CASSALSGAAYEQYF. The CDR3 DNA reads TGCGCCAGCAGCGCGCTCAGCGGGGCGGCCTACGAGCAGTACTTC. This chain uses TRBV5-1 with TRBJ2-7; 7 nucleotides agree with TRBD2. With 4 bases clipped from V and 2 bases from J, the junction kept 9 bases outside the gene matches. From germline, CDR1 is SGHRS and CDR2 YFSETQ. The CDR3 loop spans 15 amino acids.

The chain carries TRBV7-2 and TRBJ1-1, with D unclear. Trimming took 5 bases from V and 1 from J, leaving 8 bases between them. Germline lookup yields CDR1 SGHTA and CDR2 FQGNSA. This CDR3 spans 13 amino acids. The CDR3: CASSEQTNTEAFF. The CDR3 DNA reads as TGTGCCAGCAGCGAACAGACGAACACTGAAGCTTTCTTT.

The CDR3 region is CSVERQREGYTF. CDR3 DNA: TGCAGCGTTGAACGACAGCGAGAGGGCTACACCTTC. This chain uses TRBV29-1 with TRBJ1-2, with a tentative D call TRBD1 (5 bases). V was pared by 2 bases and J by 8 bases, with 12 bases between. CDR1 is SQVTM and CDR2 is ANQGSEA in the germline V gene. The CDR3 consists of 12 residues.

The V gene is TRBV5-6, the J gene TRBJ2-7, with 10 bases aligning to TRBD1. This CDR3 has 15 residues. The V gene end was trimmed by 4 bases and the J gene end by 4 bases; junction bases not matched to a gene: 8. The germline gives CDR1 SGHDT, CDR2 YYEEEE. CDR3: CASSGRQGARYEQYF. CDR3 DNA sequence: TGTGCCAGCAGCGGCCGACAGGGGGCACGGTACGAGCAGTACTTC.

The chain carries TRBV29-1 and TRBJ2-5, with 11 bases that match TRBD1. Matching the DNA end better, TRBJ2-7 makes the J call doubtful. From germline, CDR1 is SQVTM and CDR2 ANQGSEA. The CDR3 spans 15 residues. The CDR3 sequence: CSVDEGTGGSYEQYF. The DNA of the CDR3 is TGCAGCGTTGATGAAGGGACAGGGGGCTCCTACGAGCAGTACTTC.

This clone was picked up a small number of times. The chain carries TRBV5-6 and TRBJ2-2, with TRBD2 matching over 8 bases. The germline V gene encodes CDR1 SGHDT and CDR2 YYEEEE. V gave up 2 bases and J gave up 4 bases; unmatched junction bases: 13. The CDR3 spans 18 residues. CDR3 sequence reads: CASSFTLGGGQITGELFF. CDR3 sequence (DNA): TGTGCCAGCAGCTTCACTCTGGGCGGGGGGCAGATCACCGGGGAGCTGTTTTTT.

The V gene is TRBV6-4, the J gene TRBJ1-1; D possibly corresponds to TRBD1 (5 bases). V gave up 6 bases and J gave up 4 bases, with 21 bases separating them. Germline lookup yields CDR1 MRHNA and CDR2 SNTAGT. This CDR3 spans 16 amino acids. CDR3: CASSPALPGEGTEAFF. Written as DNA, the CDR3 is TGTGCCAGCAGCCCAGCTTTACCGGGGGAGGGCACTGAAGCTTTCTTT.